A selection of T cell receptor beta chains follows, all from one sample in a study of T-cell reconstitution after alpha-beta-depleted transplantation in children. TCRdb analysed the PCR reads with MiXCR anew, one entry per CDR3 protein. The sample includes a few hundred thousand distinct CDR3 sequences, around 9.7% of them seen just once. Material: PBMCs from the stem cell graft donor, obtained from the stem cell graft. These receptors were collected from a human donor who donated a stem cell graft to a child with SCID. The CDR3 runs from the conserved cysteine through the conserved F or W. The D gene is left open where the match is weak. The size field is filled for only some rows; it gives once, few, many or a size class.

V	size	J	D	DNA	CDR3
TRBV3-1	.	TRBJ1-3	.	TGTGCCAGCAGCCAAGATCTAGATCCGATCACCATATATTTT	CASSQDLDPITIYF
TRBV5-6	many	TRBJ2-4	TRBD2	TGTGCCAGCAGCTTGGCCCGGGGGGGCAGTTTCATTCAGTACTTC	CASSLARGGSFIQYF
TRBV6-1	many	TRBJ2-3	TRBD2	TGTGCCAGCACCCACATTAGCGGGGGGGCAGATACGCAGTATTTT	CASTHISGGADTQYF
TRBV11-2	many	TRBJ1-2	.	TGTGCCAGCAGCTTAGGACAGGACCTCTATGGCTACACCTTC	CASSLGQDLYGYTF
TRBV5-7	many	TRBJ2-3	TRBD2	TGTGCCAGCAGCTCTGGGGGACTAGCGGCCCTCACAGATACGCAGTATTTT	CASSSGGLAALTDTQYF
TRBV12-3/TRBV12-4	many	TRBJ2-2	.	TGTGCCAGCAGCCCTAGACAGATGAACACCGGGGAGCTGTTTTTT	CASSPRQMNTGELFF
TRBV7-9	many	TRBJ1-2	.	TGTGCCAGCAGCTTACCGGTCTTGTCGAGCTACACCTTC	CASSLPVLSSYTF
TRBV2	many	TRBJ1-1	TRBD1	TGTGCCAGCAATCTAGGACAGGGAAGGTTATGGACTGAAGCTTTCTTT	CASNLGQGRLWTEAFF
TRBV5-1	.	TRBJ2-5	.	TGCGCCAGCAGAGGGGACCAAGAGACCCAGTACTTC	CASRGDQETQYF
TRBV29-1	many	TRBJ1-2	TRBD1	TGCAGCGTTCGACAGGGTGTGAGGGGCTACACCTTC	CSVRQGVRGYTF
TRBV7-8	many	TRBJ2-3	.	TGTGCCAGCAGCCCCGGACAGATTAGCACAGATACGCAGTATTTT	CASSPGQISTDTQYF
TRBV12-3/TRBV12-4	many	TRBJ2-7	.	TGTGCCAGCAGTTTTGCTTTGACCCTCGACTCCTACGAGCAGTACTTC	CASSFALTLDSYEQYF
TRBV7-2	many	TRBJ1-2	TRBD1	TGTGCCAGCAGCTCCGGACAGGCGTTCTATGGCTACACCTTC	CASSSGQAFYGYTF
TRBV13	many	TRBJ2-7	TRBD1	TGTGCCAGCAGCCGCAAGGGACAGGGAGTCCCCTACGAGCAGTACTTC	CASSRKGQGVPYEQYF
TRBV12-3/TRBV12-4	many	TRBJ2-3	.	TGTGCCAGCAGTTTAGGACACTATCCCACAGATACGCAGTATTTT	CASSLGHYPTDTQYF
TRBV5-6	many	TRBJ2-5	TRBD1	TGTGCCAGCAGCTTGGTACAGGGGGAGACCCAGTACTTC	CASSLVQGETQYF
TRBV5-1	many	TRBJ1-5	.	TGCGCCAGCAGCTTGGGGCAGAATCAGCCCCAGCATTTT	CASSLGQNQPQHF
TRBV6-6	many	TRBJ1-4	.	TGTGCCAGCAGTAACATACAGGAGGTGGAACTGTTTTTT	CASSNIQEVELFF
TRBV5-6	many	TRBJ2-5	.	TGTGCCAGCCGGGGGGCATCCCAAGAGACCCAGTACTTC	CASRGASQETQYF
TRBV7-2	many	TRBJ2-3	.	TGTGCCAGCAGCTTACCCCCCTCAAGCACAGATACGCAGTATTTT	CASSLPPSSTDTQYF
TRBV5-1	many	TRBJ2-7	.	TGCGCCAGCACCCCTTCATGGAGCCCCAACTACGAGCAGTACTTC	CASTPSWSPNYEQYF
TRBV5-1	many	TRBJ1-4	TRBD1	TGCGCCAGCAGCACCTTCGGACAGGGGTTAAGGAGAGAAAAACTGTTTTTT	CASSTFGQGLRREKLFF
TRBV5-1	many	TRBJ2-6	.	TGCGCCAGCAGCTTGGTAATGGGCTCTGGGGCCAACGTCCTGACTTTC	CASSLVMGSGANVLTF
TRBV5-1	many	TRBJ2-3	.	TGCGCCAGCAGCGAACAGGGTCGAGCGGGAACAGATACGCAGTATTTT	CASSEQGRAGTDTQYF
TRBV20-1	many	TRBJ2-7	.	TGCAGTGCTAGAGGACTACCCGTCTACGAGCAGTACTTC	CSARGLPVYEQYF
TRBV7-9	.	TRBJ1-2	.	TGTGCCAGCAGCTTAGGGGCCAACCCTTCCTATGGCTACACCTTC	CASSLGANPSYGYTF
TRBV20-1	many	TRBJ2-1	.	TGCAGTGCTGATACAGGGCTAAAAGAGCAGTTCTTC	CSADTGLKEQFF
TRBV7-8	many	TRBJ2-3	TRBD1	TGTGCCAGCAGCTTAGTCGGGACAGGGTTGGCAGATACGCAGTATTTT	CASSLVGTGLADTQYF
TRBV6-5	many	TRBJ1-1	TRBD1	TGTGCCAGCCTAAACAGGGGGCAGACTGAAGCTTTCTTT	CASLNRGQTEAFF
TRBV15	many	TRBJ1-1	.	TGTGCCACAAGCACGGGCTCTGAAGCTTTCTTT	CATSTGSEAFF
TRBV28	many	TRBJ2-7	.	TGTGCCAGCAGTTGGGGTTGGGGGAGCTCCTACGAGCAGTACTTC	CASSWGWGSSYEQYF
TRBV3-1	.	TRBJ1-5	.	TGTGCCAGCAGCCCTAGCACAGGGAACCAGCCCCAGCATTTT	CASSPSTGNQPQHF
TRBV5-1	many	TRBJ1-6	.	TGCGCCAGCAGCTTGAACGCGGGGGCGGTCGGGAATTCACCCCTCCACTTT	CASSLNAGAVGNSPLHF
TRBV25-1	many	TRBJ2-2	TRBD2	TGTGCCAGCAGCATGGGAGGGATCGGGGAGCTGTTTTTT	CASSMGGIGELFF
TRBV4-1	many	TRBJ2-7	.	TGCGCCAGCAGCCACCCAGGCCACGAGCAGTACTTC	CASSHPGHEQYF
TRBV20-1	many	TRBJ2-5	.	TGCAGTGCAGAAGGGGGAGCAGAAGAGACCCAGTACTTC	CSAEGGAEETQYF
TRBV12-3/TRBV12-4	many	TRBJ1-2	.	TGTGCCAGTGAGGGGGACGCTAACTATGGCTACACCTTC	CASEGDANYGYTF
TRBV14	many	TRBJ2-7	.	TGTGCCAGCAGCCAAGTAGGAGGGACGTCGGAGTACTTC	CASSQVGGTSEYF
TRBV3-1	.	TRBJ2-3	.	TGTGCCAGCAGCCTCCAGCCAGCCACAGATACGCAGTATTTT	CASSLQPATDTQYF
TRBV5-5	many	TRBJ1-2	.	TGTGCCAGCAGCTTCTTTTCAGGGGACTATGGCTACACCTTC	CASSFFSGDYGYTF
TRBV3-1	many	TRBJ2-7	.	TGTGCCAGCAGCACGGGACACACCTACGAGCAGTACTTC	CASSTGHTYEQYF
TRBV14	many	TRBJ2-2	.	TGTGCCAGCAGCCCGGTCGGACACATGACCGGGGAGCTGTTTTTT	CASSPVGHMTGELFF
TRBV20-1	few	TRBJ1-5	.	TGCAGTGCTATAAGGCAGGGCGACTATAGCAATCAGCCCCAGCATTTT	CSAIRQGDYSNQPQHF
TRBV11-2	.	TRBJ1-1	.	TGTGCCAGCAGCTGGACCATGAACACTGAAGCTTTCTTT	CASSWTMNTEAFF
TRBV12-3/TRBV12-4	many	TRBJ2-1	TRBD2	TGTGCCAGCAGCCTACTAGCGGAGAACTACAATGAGCAGTTCTTC	CASSLLAENYNEQFF
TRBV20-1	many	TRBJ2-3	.	TGCAGTGCTAGAGATCTAATGAGTTTGGGGGAACTGCCGACAGATACGCAGTATTTT	CSARDLMSLGELPTDTQYF
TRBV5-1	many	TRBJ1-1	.	TGCGCCAGCAGCTTGGTATTTGTGGGGAGGGACACTGAAGCTTTCTTT	CASSLVFVGRDTEAFF
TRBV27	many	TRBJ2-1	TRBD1	TGTGCCAGCAGTGACAGGGGTGGGTACAATGAGCAGTTCTTC	CASSDRGGYNEQFF
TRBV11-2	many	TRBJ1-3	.	TGTGCCAGCAGCTTAGATTTAGAACGTGGAAACACCATATATTTT	CASSLDLERGNTIYF
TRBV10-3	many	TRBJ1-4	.	TGTGCCATCAGTGAGTCGGTCTCCAAGGGGGAAAAACTGTTTTTT	CAISESVSKGEKLFF
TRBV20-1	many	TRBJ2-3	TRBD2	TGCAGTGCTAGGTGGACTAGCGGGGTCAGAGATACGCAGTATTTT	CSARWTSGVRDTQYF
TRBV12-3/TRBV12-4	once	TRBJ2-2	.	TGTGCCAGCAGTCCGACTTATGGGAACGCGAACACCGGGGAGCTGTTTTTT	CASSPTYGNANTGELFF
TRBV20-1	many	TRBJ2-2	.	TGCAGTGCTAGAGATCTAGGGGAGAGCGGGGAGCTGTTTTTT	CSARDLGESGELFF
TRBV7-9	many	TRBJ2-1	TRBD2	TGTGCCAGCAGCACGGGACTAGCGGGGGGGCCGGACAATGAGCAGTTCTTC	CASSTGLAGGPDNEQFF
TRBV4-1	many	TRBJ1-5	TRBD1	TGCGCCAGCAGCCAGGACGACAGGGGTCAAAATCAGCCCCAGCATTTT	CASSQDDRGQNQPQHF
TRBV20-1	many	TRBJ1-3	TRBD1	TGCAGTGCTAGCACAGGGGTTGGGACTGGAAACACCATATATTTT	CSASTGVGTGNTIYF
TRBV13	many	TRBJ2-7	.	TGTGCCAGCAGCTCCGTAAGCAGCGACGAGCAGTACTTC	CASSSVSSDEQYF
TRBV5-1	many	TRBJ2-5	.	TGCGCCAGCACCTCCGGACAGATCCAAGAGACCCAGTACTTC	CASTSGQIQETQYF